This T cell receptor beta chain was identified during a study of vaccination and CD4 T cells after COVID-19. About the study: Six males and four females, two of them Hispanic, were enrolled as convalescents. Post-vaccine sampling followed dose two by a median about 72 days (range 14 to 241). Spike peptides, overlapping and drawn from SARS-CoV-2, HCoV-NL63, HCoV-OC43 and HCoV-229E, were used to stimulate cells.

This clonotype is termed medium-sized. Its antigen is not identified. Trimming took off 4 bases at V and 4 bases at J, with 12 bases between the two ends. CDR3 length: 14 amino acids. Per germline, CDR1 SGHVS and CDR2 FQNEAQ. Treatment of the sample: approximately 9-day PBMC culture with coronavirus spike peptide pools or control peptides (ViraFEST assay). Cultures of PBMCs, more than 1.5 million per well, were set up with 7.5 to 10 IU/ml IL-2 and roughly 9 ug/ml peptide pools. Researchers used the Oncomine TCR Beta short-read assay to sequence DNA from cultured CD4+ T cells. TCRdb ran MiXCR on the PCR reads and lists one entry per CDR3 protein. The sample has just under 20,000 distinct CDR3 sequences; 42% are singletons.

The V gene is TRBV7-8, the J gene TRBJ2-3; TRBD2 might be the D (6 bases). This receptor was taken from a human donor who received a COVID-19 vaccine. This specimen was CD4+ T cells from blood, cultured in vitro, taken before SARS-CoV-2 vaccination. CDR3 DNA sequence: TGTGCCAGCAGCTCAACGGAGGGTGCAGATACGCAGTATTTT. Translating gives CASSSTEGADTQYF.